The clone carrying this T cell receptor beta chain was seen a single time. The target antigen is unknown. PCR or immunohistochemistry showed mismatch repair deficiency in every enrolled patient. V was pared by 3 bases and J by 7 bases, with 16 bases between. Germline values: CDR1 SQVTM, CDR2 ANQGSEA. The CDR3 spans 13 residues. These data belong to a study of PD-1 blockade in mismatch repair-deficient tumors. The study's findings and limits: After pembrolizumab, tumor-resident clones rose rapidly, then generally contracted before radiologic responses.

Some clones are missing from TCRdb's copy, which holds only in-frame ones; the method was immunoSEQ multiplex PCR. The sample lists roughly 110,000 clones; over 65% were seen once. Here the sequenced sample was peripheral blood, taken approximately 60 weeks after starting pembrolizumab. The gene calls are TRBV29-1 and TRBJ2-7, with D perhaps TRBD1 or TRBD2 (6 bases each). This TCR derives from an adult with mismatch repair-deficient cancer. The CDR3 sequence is CSVDRGPGGEQYF. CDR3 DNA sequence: TGCAGCGTTGATCGGGGGCCGGGTGGAGAGCAGTACTTC.